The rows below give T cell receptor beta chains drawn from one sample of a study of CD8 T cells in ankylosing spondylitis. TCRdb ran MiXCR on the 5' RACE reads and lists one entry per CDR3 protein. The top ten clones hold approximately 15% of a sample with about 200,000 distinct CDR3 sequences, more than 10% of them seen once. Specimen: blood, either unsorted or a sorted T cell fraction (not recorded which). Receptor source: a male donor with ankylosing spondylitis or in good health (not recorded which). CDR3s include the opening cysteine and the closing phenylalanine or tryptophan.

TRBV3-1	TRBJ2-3	CASSYQLSGGGDFDTQYF
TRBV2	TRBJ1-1	CASTPTGNTEAFF
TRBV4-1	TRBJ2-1	CASSGPGQVNNEQFF
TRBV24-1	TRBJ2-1	CATSDLTGHEQFF
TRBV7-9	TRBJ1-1	CASSAPGDPEAFF
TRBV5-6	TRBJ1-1	CASSQDGPEAFF
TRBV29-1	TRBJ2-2	CSVGPSGGNTGELFF
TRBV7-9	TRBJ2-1	CASSLPPGVPNNEQFF
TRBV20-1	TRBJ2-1	CSARKQGASYNEQFF
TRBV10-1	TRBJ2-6	CASSPGSPSGANVLTF
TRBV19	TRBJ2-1	CASSRRGLDEQFF
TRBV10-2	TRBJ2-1	CASSDYSSGNEQFF
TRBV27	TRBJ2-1	CASSSRQTGILYNEQFF
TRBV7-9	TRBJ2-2	CASSHGQGMEAGELFF
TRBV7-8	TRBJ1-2	CASSSSPTDPYGYTF
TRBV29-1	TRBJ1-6	CSVREQGGPLHF
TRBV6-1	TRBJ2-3	CASSLRSTDTQYF
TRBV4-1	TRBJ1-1	CASSWTVMNTEAFF
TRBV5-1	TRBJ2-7	CASSLLGRVGFEQYF
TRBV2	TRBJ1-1	CASYPSGFWDVEAFF
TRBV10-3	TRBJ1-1	CAISESGEDTEAFF
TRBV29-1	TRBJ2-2	CSFEDGSTGELFF
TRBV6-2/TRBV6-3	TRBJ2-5	CASSSGTVSGETQYF
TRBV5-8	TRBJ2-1	CASSSRLASYNEQFF
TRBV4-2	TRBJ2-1	CASTTVSGVDEQFF
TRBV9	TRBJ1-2	CASSVGGSSYGYTF
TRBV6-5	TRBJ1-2	CASSYAGTGGPVGYTF
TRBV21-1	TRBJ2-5	CASSKGEGTEETQYF
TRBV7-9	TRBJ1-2	CASSSFTGTDYGYTF
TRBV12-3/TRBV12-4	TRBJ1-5	CASSFNVGLQPQHF
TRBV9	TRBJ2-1	CASSVDHSYSYNEQFF
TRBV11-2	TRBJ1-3	CASSREWGPGNTIYF
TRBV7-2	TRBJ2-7	CASSDTSYYEQYF
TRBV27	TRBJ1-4	CASSPIDRGHEKLFF
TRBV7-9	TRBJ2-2	CASSLEGSGELFF
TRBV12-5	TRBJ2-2	CASGLVIHPGGELFF
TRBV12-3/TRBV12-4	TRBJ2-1	CASSLRGPLSGEYNEQFF
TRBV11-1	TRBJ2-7	CASSKEHGLAGIVSYEQYF
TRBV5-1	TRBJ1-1	CASSPTTVNTEAFF
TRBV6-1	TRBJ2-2	CASSEGSGAGELFF
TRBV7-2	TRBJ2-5	CASTEAIQETQYF
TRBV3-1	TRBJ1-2	CASSQVIGTGQHGYTF
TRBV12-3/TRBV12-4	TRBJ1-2	CASSQGYYGYTF
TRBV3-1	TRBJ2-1	CASSQDRGSGAYYNEQFF
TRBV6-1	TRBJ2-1	CASSGDTNEQFF
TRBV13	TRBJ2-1	CASSYRTEFGLAGGWNEQFF
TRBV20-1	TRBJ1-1	CSARVRGGRLENTEAFF
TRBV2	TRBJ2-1	CASSEGVLADLSSYNEQFF
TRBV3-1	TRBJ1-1	CASTSGGTLEAFF
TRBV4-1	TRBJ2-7	CASSQAWGRGTIVYEQYF
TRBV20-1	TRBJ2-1	CSARGLAENEQFF
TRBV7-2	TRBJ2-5	CASSLARTSGGSQETQYF
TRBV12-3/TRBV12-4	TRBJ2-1	CASSFGPDSRNFNEQFF
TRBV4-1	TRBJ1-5	CASSQAQGANQPQHF